These T cell receptor beta chains were read from a single sample in a study of OX40 agonist ivuxolimab in advanced cancers. Assay used: immunoSEQ multiplex PCR; TCRdb lists only in-frame clones, some missing. The sample shows about 60,000 clones, roughly 80% of them seen only once. The source was CD4+ or CD8+ T cells sorted from blood, collected in a trial of the OX40 agonist ivuxolimab. The receptors derive from an adult with an advanced solid tumor such as melanoma, head and neck, liver or kidney cancer. Both conserved end residues are trimmed from each CDR3.

TRBJ2-5 TRBV7-2 ASSLEAGRGVETQY
TRBJ2-1 TRBV5-6 ASSGGVLGNEQF
TRBJ2-7 TRBV15 ATSRDQVEARTYEQY
TRBJ2-7 TRBV7-2 ASSLTWTSGSSYEQY
TRBJ1-5 TRBV6-1 ASSHNQPQH
TRBJ2-7 TRBV5-4 ASSLLRAADPTYEQY
TRBJ2-5 TRBV7-2 ASSWTEQETQY
TRBJ2-7 TRBV5-1 ASSSGQGNPYEQY
TRBJ2-7 TRBV6-1 ASSEALQGAAGQY
TRBJ2-1 TRBV6-1 ASSEALGTSGIVEQF